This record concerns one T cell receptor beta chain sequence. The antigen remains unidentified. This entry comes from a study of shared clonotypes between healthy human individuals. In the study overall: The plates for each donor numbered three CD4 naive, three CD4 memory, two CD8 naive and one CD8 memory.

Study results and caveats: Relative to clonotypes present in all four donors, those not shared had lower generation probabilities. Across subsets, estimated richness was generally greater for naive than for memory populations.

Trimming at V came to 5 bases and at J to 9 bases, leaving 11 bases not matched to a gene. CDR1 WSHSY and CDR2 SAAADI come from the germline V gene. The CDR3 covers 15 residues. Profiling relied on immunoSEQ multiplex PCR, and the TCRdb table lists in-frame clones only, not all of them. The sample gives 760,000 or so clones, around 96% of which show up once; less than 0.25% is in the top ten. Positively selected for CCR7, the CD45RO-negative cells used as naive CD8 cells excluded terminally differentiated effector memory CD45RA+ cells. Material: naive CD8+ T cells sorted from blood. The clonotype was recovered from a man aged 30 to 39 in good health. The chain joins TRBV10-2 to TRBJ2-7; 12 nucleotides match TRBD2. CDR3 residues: CASSKGGLAGSAQYF. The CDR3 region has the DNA TGCGCCAGCAGTAAAGGCGGACTAGCGGGATCTGCGCAGTACTTC.